A single T cell receptor (beta chain) is shown here with its context. This table comes from immunoSEQ multiplex PCR, and its TCRdb copy is limited to in-frame clones, with some not included. The data contain about 310,000 clones, about nine tenths of them singletons. This sample is part of a study of blood T cell repertoires in COVID-19. This CDR3 has 15 residues. Trimming removed 4 bases at V and 1 base at J, with 10 bases between. CDR1 is MNHEY, CDR2 SVGAGI, per germline. The origin of this receptor is a middle-aged woman who had recovered from COVID-19. The gene calls are TRBV6-5 and TRBJ1-4; D may be TRBD1 (6 bases). The source material was PBMCs or T cells enriched from blood (not recorded which). CDR3 sequence reads: CASSSSTGTNEKLFF. The CDR3 DNA is TGTGCCAGCAGTTCCTCGACAGGAACTAATGAAAAACTGTTTTTT.